This T cell receptor (beta chain) was identified in a study of T cells in Graves' hyperthyroidism and ophthalmopathy. Study results and caveats: Blood also carried most thyroid clonotypes expanded above 0.001. A 13 V-J signature model discriminated ophthalmopathy versus stable hyperthyroidism.

The table lists this clonotype with a few counts. The antigen remains unidentified. The CDR3 regions of TCR beta were amplified from RNA transcripts. An initial round of RT-PCR targeting the TCR CDR3 relied on the HTBI primer set. TCRdb re-called the multiplex PCR reads with MiXCR, one entry per CDR3 protein. The sample carries roughly 720,000 distinct CDR3 sequences, approximately 15% recorded once. Each diagnosis was grounded in clinical symptoms, serum thyroxine and TRAb, thyroid ultrasound, and orbital computed tomography. The receptor's source is a man over 45 with Graves' hyperthyroidism. The sequenced sample was blood.

The CDR3 coding sequence is TGTGCCAGCAGTTCATTTCGACGGGGCAGCAATCAGCCCCAGCATTTT. The encoded protein is CASSSFRRGSNQPQHF. The chain is built from TRBV6-5 and TRBJ1-5; perhaps TRBD1 as D (5 bases). The germline V gene has CDR1 MNHEY and CDR2 SVGAGI. The ends were cut back, 4 bases at V and 1 base at J, with 14 bases in the middle. CDR3 length: 16 residues.